This T cell receptor beta chain was retrieved from a study of cytomegalovirus exposure and HLA in healthy donors. Amplification used 60 Vbeta primers and 13 Jbeta primers. Authors' analysis steps: Per a later analysis, the number of unique TCR beta chains was some 82 million, of which about 11 million were shared. Here immunoSEQ multiplex PCR was the method, and the copy in TCRdb shows in-frame clones only, minus some. Clone size and V and J calls were adopted from that table, with D and trimming inferred from the DNA. Altogether 130,000 or so clones are present, 75% to 80% being singletons, with the ten largest covering about 1%. The study, taken as a whole, reports: According to an earlier analysis, most TCR beta V segments yielded productive rearrangements about 87% or about 30% of the time.

Worth noting for this clone: Its target is not known.

There are 12 residues in the CDR3. Trimming removed 1 base from V and 5 bases from J, with 2 bases in between. CDR1 is LGHNA and CDR2 is YNFKEQ in the germline V gene. The receptor comes from a male donor in good health and CMV-seronegative. The chain is built from TRBV4-2 and TRBJ2-2; D unclear. The sequenced material came from PBMCs. This CDR3 reads CASSQATGELFF. CDR3 nucleotides: TGTGCCAGCAGCCAAGCGACCGGGGAGCTGTTTTTT.